This T cell receptor beta chain derives from a study of OX40 agonist ivuxolimab in advanced cancers. At the level of the study: Ivuxolimab, which patients received intravenously every 2 weeks, was dosed at 0.01 to 10 mg/kg. Under the entry rules, prior anti-PD-1, anti-PD-L1 or anti-CTLA-4 therapy was allowed, and 40% had some.

Autoimmune disease history or systemic immunosuppression was exclusionary. Study-wide results and limits: Among expanded peripheral T cells, antigen specificity went undetermined.

V was pared by 8 bases and J by 1 base, with 9 bases between. Germline loops: CDR1 SGDLS, CDR2 YYNGEE. This CDR3 spans 12 amino acids. Data came from immunoSEQ multiplex PCR; TCRdb stores just in-frame clones and leaves some out. Of 65,000 to 100,000 clones detected, about 90% appear once; the ten largest clones hold 0.75% to 0.9%. On this clone itself: Its target is unknown.

V gene TRBV9 combines with J gene TRBJ1-1; TRBD1 might be the D (6 bases). This material consisted of CD4+ or CD8+ T cells sorted from blood, taken in a trial of the OX40 agonist ivuxolimab. The TCR sequence derives from an adult with an advanced solid tumor such as melanoma, head and neck, liver or kidney cancer. Here the CDR3 reads CASEGQNTEAFF. DNA for the CDR3: TGTGCCAGTGAGGGACAGAACACTGAAGCTTTCTTT.